The T cell receptor (beta chain) under discussion was sequenced for a study of metastatic and nonmetastatic thyroid tumors. Study-level background: Comparative analysis of repertoires was undertaken across blood and tumor or nodule tissue obtained from malignant and benign thyroid patients.

All patients were treatment-naive before thyroid surgery. This clone rates as medium-sized (0.01 to 0.1%). Its specificity is not known. Original analysis: Using the CDR3 differences seen across clinicopathological groups, the authors built a distant-metastasis classifier for papillary thyroid cancer, which was meant to discriminate distant-metastatic patients. TCRdb re-called clones from the PCR reads using MiXCR. The V and J calls reflect TCRdb's pipeline rather than the authors' work. This table holds 6,000 to 8,000 clones, approximately 27% found once. V gave up 0 bases and J gave up 6 bases; unmatched junction bases: 14. The CDR3 covers 19 residues. Germline V gene data show CDR1 as LGHDT and CDR2 as YNNKEL (reference sequence). Whole-study findings and limits: Benign nodules reportedly had significantly lower TCR beta diversity than malignant thyroid tumors in blood and tumor.

The TCR originated in a female donor with papillary thyroid cancer or a benign thyroid nodule (not recorded which). Some clones in this sample may be carry-over from other donors' samples. Sequencing used adjacent normal tissue. The chain joins TRBV3-1 to TRBJ2-5; 12 nucleotides align to TRBD2. The CDR3 DNA is TGTGCCAGCAGCCAAGATTCACCCCTAGCGGGGGGGCTAGGACAGACCCAGTACTTC. It yields the protein CASSQDSPLAGGLGQTQYF.